The rows below give T cell receptor beta chains drawn from one sample of a study of OX40 agonist ivuxolimab in advanced cancers. Repertoires were generated with immunoSEQ multiplex PCR, while TCRdb's copy carries only in-frame clones and drops some. The data show approximately 66,000 clones, roughly 85% seen once. The specimen was CD4+ or CD8+ T cells sorted from blood, collected in a trial of the OX40 agonist ivuxolimab. Receptor source: an adult with an advanced solid tumor such as melanoma, head and neck, liver or kidney cancer. CDR3s include the opening cysteine and the closing phenylalanine or tryptophan. D genes are given only for firm matches. For some rows the clone size is stated as once, few or many, or as a class when expanded; others skip it.

D: TRBD2
size: .
J: TRBJ2-3
V: TRBV29-1
CDR3: CSVTAGTSNTQYF
DNA: TGCAGCGTCACCGCCGGGACTAGCAATACGCAGTATTTT

D: TRBD1
size: .
J: TRBJ1-1
V: TRBV19
CDR3: CASTPFRDRDTEAFF
DNA: TGTGCCAGTACCCCTTTCCGGGACAGGGACACTGAAGCTTTCTTT

D: TRBD1
size: .
J: TRBJ1-6
V: TRBV2
CDR3: CASSNRGQRNSPLHF
DNA: TGTGCCAGCAGTAACAGGGGGCAGCGTAATTCACCCCTCCACTTT

D: .
size: few
J: TRBJ1-1
V: TRBV28
CDR3: CASSQQTGMNTEAFF
DNA: TGTGCCAGCAGTCAACAGACAGGAATGAACACTGAAGCTTTCTTT

D: TRBD2
size: .
J: TRBJ2-3
V: TRBV19
CDR3: CASATSGGTDTQYF
DNA: TGTGCCAGTGCGACTAGCGGGGGCACAGATACGCAGTATTTT

D: .
size: .
J: TRBJ2-5
V: TRBV5-8
CDR3: CASSFRGNQETQYF
DNA: TGTGCCAGCAGCTTCCGGGGGAACCAAGAGACCCAGTACTTC

D: TRBD1
size: .
J: TRBJ1-2
V: TRBV5-1
CDR3: CASSLGTGADGYTF
DNA: TGCGCCAGCAGCTTGGGGACAGGGGCGGATGGCTACACCTTC

D: TRBD2
size: .
J: TRBJ2-5
V: TRBV13
CDR3: CASSPRGGGETQYF
DNA: TGTGCCAGCAGCCCCAGGGGCGGGGGGGAGACCCAGTACTTC

D: .
size: .
J: TRBJ2-7
V: TRBV19
CDR3: CASSFSGAGSYEQYF
DNA: TGTGCCAGTAGTTTCTCTGGGGCCGGCTCCTACGAGCAGTACTTC

D: .
size: few
J: TRBJ1-5
V: TRBV6-1
CDR3: CASSPEGVLQHF
DNA: TGTGCCAGCAGCCCCGAAGGGGTTCTCCAGCATTTT

D: TRBD2
size: .
J: TRBJ2-3
V: TRBV7-9
CDR3: CASRGLATDTQYF
DNA: TGTGCCAGCAGGGGACTAGCCACAGATACGCAGTATTTT

D: .
size: .
J: TRBJ2-7
V: TRBV6-5
CDR3: CASRGLAGSNYEQYF
DNA: TGTGCCAGCAGGGGACTGGCGGGATCAAACTACGAGCAGTACTTC

D: .
size: .
J: TRBJ2-1
V: TRBV7-2
CDR3: CASSLKSEQFF
DNA: TGTGCCAGCAGCTTAAAGAGTGAGCAGTTCTTC

D: .
size: few
J: TRBJ1-1
V: TRBV6-5
CDR3: CASSYGMNTEAFF
DNA: TGTGCCAGCAGTTACGGGATGAACACTGAAGCTTTCTTT

D: .
size: .
J: TRBJ1-6
V: TRBV28
CDR3: CASSLRQVVSPLHF
DNA: TGTGCCAGCAGTTTACGACAGGTAGTTTCACCCCTCCACTTT

D: TRBD1
size: .
J: TRBJ2-5
V: TRBV10-3
CDR3: CAISGQGRDGSQYF
DNA: TGTGCCATCAGTGGACAGGGGCGTGATGGGTCCCAGTACTTC

D: .
size: once
J: TRBJ1-2
V: TRBV4-1
CDR3: CASSQVGAMNGYTF
DNA: TGCGCCAGCAGCCAAGTTGGGGCTATGAATGGCTACACCTTC

D: TRBD2
size: .
J: TRBJ2-7
V: TRBV6-5
CDR3: CASSYRTSDSHEQYF
DNA: TGTGCCAGCAGTTACAGGACTAGCGATTCGCACGAGCAGTACTTC

D: .
size: .
J: TRBJ1-2
V: TRBV29-1
CDR3: CSVSGQNYGYTF
DNA: TGCAGCGTTTCCGGTCAGAACTATGGCTACACCTTC

D: TRBD2
size: .
J: TRBJ2-3
V: TRBV9
CDR3: CASSVAGFSGSDTDTQYF
DNA: TGTGCCAGCAGCGTAGCGGGCTTTAGCGGGAGCGACACAGATACGCAGTATTTT

D: TRBD2
size: .
J: TRBJ2-1
V: TRBV7-2
CDR3: CASSLYYGLAANEQFF
DNA: TGTGCCAGCAGCCTTTACTATGGACTAGCGGCGAATGAGCAGTTCTTC

D: TRBD1
size: once
J: TRBJ1-5
V: TRBV23-1
CDR3: CASSQVRGAGGNQPQHF
DNA: TGCGCCAGCAGTCAAGTCAGGGGGGCCGGGGGCAATCAGCCCCAGCATTTT

D: .
size: once
J: TRBJ1-3
V: TRBV2
CDR3: CASNSGLNSGNTIYF
DNA: TGTGCCAGCAATTCTGGACTGAACTCTGGAAACACCATATATTTT

D: .
size: few
J: TRBJ1-2
V: TRBV19
CDR3: CASSTLDAGSAAYGYTF
DNA: TGTGCCAGTAGTACCCTAGACGCGGGATCAGCAGCCTATGGCTACACCTTC

D: .
size: .
J: TRBJ1-1
V: TRBV6-5
CDR3: CASGRAEAAFF
DNA: TGTGCCAGCGGAAGGGCAGAGGCAGCTTTCTTT

D: .
size: .
J: TRBJ1-3
V: TRBV2
CDR3: CASSERDGRSGNTIYF
DNA: TGTGCCAGCAGTGAAAGGGACGGCCGCTCTGGAAACACCATATATTTT

D: TRBD2
size: .
J: TRBJ2-1
V: TRBV29-1
CDR3: CSGKRGVSYNEQFF
DNA: TGCAGCGGGAAGCGGGGGGTCTCCTACAATGAGCAGTTCTTC

D: TRBD1
size: .
J: TRBJ1-5
V: TRBV19
CDR3: CASTPGGGQRQPQHF
DNA: TGTGCCAGTACCCCAGGGGGGGGACAGCGTCAGCCCCAGCATTTT

D: .
size: .
J: TRBJ1-3
V: TRBV5-5
CDR3: CASSFRDPATIYF
DNA: TGTGCCAGCAGTTTCCGGGACCCCGCGACCATATATTTT

D: .
size: .
J: TRBJ1-5
V: TRBV4-2
CDR3: CASSRTAEPNQPQHF
DNA: TGTGCCAGCAGTCGGACTGCCGAACCCAATCAGCCCCAGCATTTT

D: .
size: few
J: TRBJ2-7
V: TRBV5-4
CDR3: CASSLEGSSYEQYF
DNA: TGTGCCAGCAGCTTGGAGGGGAGCTCCTACGAGCAGTACTTC

D: .
size: .
J: TRBJ1-6
V: TRBV7-9
CDR3: CASSFPGRASSPLHF
DNA: TGTGCCAGCAGCTTTCCGGGGAGGGCGTCGTCACCCCTCCACTTT

D: .
size: .
J: TRBJ1-1
V: TRBV29-1
CDR3: CSVEGQKNTEAFF
DNA: TGCAGCGTCGAAGGACAAAAGAACACTGAAGCTTTCTTT

D: TRBD1
size: once
J: TRBJ2-3
V: TRBV5-1
CDR3: CASSPGQGKDTQYF
DNA: TGCGCCAGCAGCCCGGGACAGGGTAAGGATACGCAGTATTTT

D: .
size: .
J: TRBJ1-2
V: TRBV5-4
CDR3: CASSFDGNYGYTF
DNA: TGTGCCAGCAGCTTTGACGGAAACTATGGCTACACCTTC

D: .
size: .
J: TRBJ1-1
V: TRBV6-5
CDR3: CASSGGTEAFF
DNA: TGTGCCAGCAGTGGTGGCACCGAAGCTTTCTTT

D: .
size: .
J: TRBJ1-6
V: TRBV5-1
CDR3: CASSRDTWGDSPLHF
DNA: TGCGCCAGCAGCCGGGATACCTGGGGTGATTCACCCCTCCACTTT

D: TRBD1
size: .
J: TRBJ2-5
V: TRBV18
CDR3: CASSPTGTGWQETQYF
DNA: TGTGCCAGCTCACCAACCGGGACAGGGTGGCAAGAGACCCAGTACTTC

D: TRBD1
size: .
J: TRBJ1-1
V: TRBV7-9
CDR3: CASSGGTGGFTEAFF
DNA: TGTGCCAGCAGCGGGGGGACAGGGGGATTCACTGAAGCTTTCTTT

D: .
size: .
J: TRBJ1-3
V: TRBV11-1
CDR3: CASSASGSGNTIYF
DNA: TGTGCCAGCAGCGCCTCGGGTTCTGGAAACACCATATATTTT

D: .
size: .
J: TRBJ2-7
V: TRBV11-2
CDR3: CASSSEGGAYEQYF
DNA: TGTGCCAGCAGCTCGGAGGGGGGGGCCTACGAGCAGTACTTC

D: .
size: .
J: TRBJ2-5
V: TRBV5-1
CDR3: CASSQTNGLGETQYF
DNA: TGCGCCAGCAGTCAGACGAACGGCCTCGGCGAGACCCAGTACTTC

D: .
size: once
J: TRBJ1-1
V: TRBV19
CDR3: CASSKEGPMNTEAFF
DNA: TGTGCCAGTAGTAAGGAGGGGCCCATGAACACTGAAGCTTTCTTT

D: .
size: .
J: TRBJ1-4
V: TRBV19
CDR3: CASSSGTEKLFF
DNA: TGTGCCAGTAGCTCCGGGACAGAAAAACTGTTTTTT

D: TRBD2
size: few
J: TRBJ2-1
V: TRBV7-3
CDR3: CASSFERENGGEQFF
DNA: TGTGCCAGCAGCTTCGAGCGGGAGAACGGGGGTGAGCAGTTCTTC

D: TRBD2
size: .
J: TRBJ2-2
V: TRBV9
CDR3: CASTAGRAAGELFF
DNA: TGTGCCAGCACCGCCGGGAGGGCCGCCGGGGAGCTGTTTTTT

D: TRBD1
size: .
J: TRBJ2-7
V: TRBV18
CDR3: CASSREQGDYEQYF
DNA: TGTGCCAGCTCACGGGAACAGGGGGACTACGAGCAGTACTTC

D: TRBD1
size: .
J: TRBJ2-3
V: TRBV5-6
CDR3: CASSLTGTGKVLDTQYF
DNA: TGTGCCAGCAGCTTAACCGGGACAGGGAAAGTCCTAGATACGCAGTATTTT

D: .
size: .
J: TRBJ1-2
V: TRBV14
CDR3: CASSQDGSYGYTF
DNA: TGTGCCAGCAGCCAAGATGGCAGCTATGGCTACACCTTC

D: .
size: .
J: TRBJ2-5
V: TRBV7-8
CDR3: CASSSLGGGAPYF
DNA: TGTGCCAGCAGCTCGTTAGGCGGGGGCGCCCCTTACTTC

D: .
size: .
J: TRBJ1-3
V: TRBV19
CDR3: CASSIVLTGSGNTIYF
DNA: TGTGCCAGTAGTATAGTTCTGACAGGCTCTGGAAACACCATATATTTT